This entry concerns a single T cell receptor (beta chain). This sample was taken from a study of blood T cell repertoires in COVID-19. TCRdb keeps only in-frame clones here, not all; method: immunoSEQ multiplex PCR. Altogether about 300,000 clones are present, about 90% being singletons, with the ten largest covering approximately 5.4%. CDR1 and CDR2 (germline): SGHRS, YFSETQ. V was pared by 4 bases and J by 4 bases, with 14 bases between. CDR3 length equals 14 residues. The sample taken for sequencing was PBMCs or T cells enriched from blood (not recorded which). The receptor was isolated from a woman aged 25-40 years who had recovered from COVID-19. The chain uses TRBV5-1 and TRBJ1-2; TRBD1 is a possible D gene (6 bases). The CDR3 coding sequence is TGCGCCAGCAGCCCCGAACAGGGAGTCTATGGCTACACCTTC. Protein: CASSPEQGVYGYTF.